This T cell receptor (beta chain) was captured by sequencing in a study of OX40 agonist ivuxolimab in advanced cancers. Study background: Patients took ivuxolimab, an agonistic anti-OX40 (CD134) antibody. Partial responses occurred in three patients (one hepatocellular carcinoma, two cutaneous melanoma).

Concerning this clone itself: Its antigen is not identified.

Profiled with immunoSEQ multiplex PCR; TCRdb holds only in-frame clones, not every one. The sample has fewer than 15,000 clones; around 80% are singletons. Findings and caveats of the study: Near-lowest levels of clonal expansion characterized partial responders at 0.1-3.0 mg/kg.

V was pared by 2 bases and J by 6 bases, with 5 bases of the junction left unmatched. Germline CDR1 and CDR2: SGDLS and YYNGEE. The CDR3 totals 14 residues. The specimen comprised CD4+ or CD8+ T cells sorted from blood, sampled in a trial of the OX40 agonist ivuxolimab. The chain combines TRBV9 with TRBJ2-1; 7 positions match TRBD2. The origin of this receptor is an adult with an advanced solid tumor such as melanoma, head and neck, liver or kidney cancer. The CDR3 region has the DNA TGTGCCAGCAGCGTTGGCGGGAGTCGCAATGAGCAGTTCTTC. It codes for CASSVGGSRNEQFF.